A single sample is the source of the 27 T cell receptor beta chains below, sequenced in a study of cytomegalovirus exposure and HLA in healthy donors. Amplification used 60 Vbeta primers and 13 Jbeta primers. TCRdb keeps only in-frame clones here, not all; method: immunoSEQ multiplex PCR. The table lists under 90,000 clones, more than 60% of them singletons. Sequencing was carried out using PBMCs. The receptors derive from a man aged 40-55 years in good health and CMV-seronegative.

V is TRBV9 and J is TRBJ1-2, with 9 bases fitting TRBD1. V dropped 5 bases and J dropped 7; count of bases not matched to a gene: 6. This CDR3 is built from 13 residues. Per the germline V gene, CDR1 is SGDLS and CDR2 is YYNGEE. CDR3: CASSLGQGIGYTF. The DNA of the CDR3 is TGTGCCAGCAGTTTGGGACAGGGTATTGGCTACACCTTC.

The chain couples TRBV19 to TRBJ1-2; the D gene is possibly TRBD1 (6 bases). Germline assignment: CDR1 LNHDA and CDR2 SQIVND (reference sequence). The CDR3 is 14 amino acids. V gave up 5 bases and J gave up 3 bases, with 13 bases separating them. CDR3 coding DNA: TGTGCCAGTAGTCGCGGGGGGGCGGACTATGGCTACACCTTC. Its protein is CASSRGGADYGYTF.

The chain joins TRBV20-1 to TRBJ1-1; no firm D call. V was cut by 5 bases and J by 9 bases, with 13 bases left in between. This CDR3 contains 11 residues. Per germline, CDR1 DFQATT and CDR2 SNEGSKA (reference sequence). CDR3 residues: CSARLQEKAFF. The CDR3 DNA follows: TGCAGTGCTCGGCTTCAGGAAAAAGCTTTCTTT.

J is TRBJ1-3 and V is TRBV6-6, with D hard to call. The CDR3 has 13 amino acids. Trimming removed 7 bases from V and 4 bases from J, with 11 bases in between. Per germline, CDR1 MNHNY and CDR2 SVGAGI (reference sequence). As DNA, the CDR3 is TGTGCCAGCACCCAGCAGAGGGGAAACACCATATATTTT. It specifies CASTQQRGNTIYF.

V gene TRBV29-1 combines with J gene TRBJ2-1; possibly TRBD1 for D (6 bases). This CDR3 region has 13 residues. The germline V gene has CDR1 SQVTM and CDR2 ANQGSEA. With 5 bases removed from V and 4 bases from J, the gap between germline ends came to 12 bases. In DNA, the CDR3 is TGCAGCGTTCAAAGGGGGACATACAATGAGCAGTTCTTC. Its translation: CSVQRGTYNEQFF.

The V gene is TRBV15, the J gene TRBJ2-7; D is undetermined. Germline CDR1 reads LNHNV; CDR2 reads YYDKDF (reference sequence). The V end was cut by 4 bases, the J end by 4 bases, with 11 bases between. CDR3 length: 13 residues. This CDR3 reads CATSTWSGYEQYF. CDR3 nucleotides: TGTGCCACCAGCACATGGAGTGGGTACGAGCAGTACTTC.

This rearrangement joins TRBV19 to TRBJ1-2, with TRBD1 identical over 7 bases. Germline V gene lookup returns CDR1 LNHDA and CDR2 SQIVND (reference sequence). The V gene end was trimmed by 5 bases and the J gene end by 4 bases; junction bases not matched to a gene: 10. CDR3 length: 15 residues. CDR3 sequence reads: CASSPRQGLRYGYTF. In DNA form, the CDR3 reads TGTGCCAGTAGTCCACGACAGGGTCTCCGCTATGGCTACACCTTC.

A single count supports this clone. The chain joins TRBV6-1 to TRBJ2-1; 9 nucleotides agree with TRBD2. The CDR3 has 14 residues. Per the germline V gene, CDR1 is MNHNS and CDR2 is SASEGT. The J segment lost 5 bases and the V segment lost 3 bases, leaving 2 bases of the junction unmatched. CDR3 sequence (DNA): TGTGCCAGCAGTGAGCTAGCGGGACACAATGAGCAGTTCTTC. Translated: CASSELAGHNEQFF.

The chain combines TRBV9 with TRBJ2-3; 7 nucleotides agree with TRBD2. The V gene end was trimmed by 0 bases and the J gene end by 1 base; junction bases not matched to a gene: 5. Germline V lookup: CDR1 SGDLS, CDR2 YYNGEE. The CDR3 spans 16 residues. The CDR3 sequence: CASSVEAGRRTDTQYF. The CDR3 nucleotides are TGTGCCAGCAGCGTAGAAGCGGGGCGACGCACAGATACGCAGTATTTT.

The rearrangement uses TRBV7-9 and TRBJ1-1, with 7 bases identical to TRBD1. J was trimmed by 7 bases and V by 1 base; bases with no gene match: 9. The CDR3 is made up of 15 amino acids. The V gene's germline CDR1 is SEHNR and CDR2 FQNEAQ (reference sequence). The CDR3 reads CASSLDGTAEDEAFF. The CDR3 nucleotides are TGTGCCAGCAGCTTAGACGGGACAGCAGAGGATGAAGCTTTCTTT.

This sequence joins TRBV2 and TRBJ1-1; no clear D gene. CDR1 is SNHLY, CDR2 FYNNEI, per germline. Trimming took 8 bases from V and 2 from J, leaving 12 bases between them. The CDR3 extends over 13 amino acids. CDR3 in DNA: TGTGCCAGCGGAATCGACTACAACACTGAAGCTTTCTTT. This sequence encodes CASGIDYNTEAFF.

This chain joins TRBV19 and TRBJ1-2; the match to TRBD1 covers 9 bases. Germline V gene data show CDR1 as LNHDA and CDR2 as SQIVND (reference sequence). Unmatched junction bases numbered 18, after V lost 5 bases and J lost 8 bases. This CDR3 comprises 17 residues. As DNA, the CDR3 is TGTGCCAGTAGTCCCCTACAGGGGGCAACTCGCCTAGAAGGCTACACCTTC. Its translation is CASSPLQGATRLEGYTF.

This clone was recorded a few times. The genes are TRBV9 and TRBJ2-5, with 8 positions matching TRBD2. Germline trimming cut 3 bases from V and 1 base from J; bases unmatched to any gene: 14. The germline CDR1 and CDR2 sequences are SGDLS and YYNGEE. The CDR3 extends over 18 amino acids. The CDR3 bases are TGTGCCAGCAGCGCAAGAGGTCCCTCTCTAGCGGGCCAAGAGACCCAGTACTTC. Translating it yields CASSARGPSLAGQETQYF.

CDR3 residues: CSVEGTVRNTGELFF. The CDR3, as DNA: TGCAGCGTTGAGGGGACTGTCCGGAACACCGGGGAGCTGTTTTTT. V gene TRBV29-1 combines with J gene TRBJ2-2; maybe TRBD2 (6 bases). CDR1 SQVTM and CDR2 ANQGSEA come from the germline V gene. V lost 3 bases and J lost 1, with 12 bases in between. The CDR3 covers 15 residues.

J is TRBJ2-7 and V is TRBV11-2; 8 bases align to TRBD1. The V and J ends lost 2 bases and 7 bases, in that order; junction bases with no gene match: 7. The germline V gene has CDR1 SGHAT and CDR2 FQNNGV. The CDR3 extends over 14 amino acids. The DNA of the CDR3 is TGTGCCAGCAGCTTATCATCAGGGGGCCGGGAGCAGTACTTC. It specifies CASSLSSGGREQYF.

The rearrangement links TRBV29-1 to TRBJ2-5; 7 bases align to TRBD1. The CDR3 is 15 amino acids. Germline values: CDR1 SQVTM, CDR2 ANQGSEA. V was clipped by 2 bases and J by 2 bases; unmatched bases: 8. CDR3 loop: CSVELPGQIQETQYF. The CDR3 coding sequence is TGCAGCGTTGAACTACCGGGACAGATACAAGAGACCCAGTACTTC.

In this sample, this clone turned up once. The rearrangement uses TRBV6-6 and TRBJ2-5; 7 nucleotides align to TRBD2. Germline CDR1 is MNHNY and CDR2 is SVGAGI (reference sequence). This CDR3 has 14 residues. Trimming cost V 3 bases and J 4 bases; bases outside gene matches: 5. CDR3 coding DNA: TGTGCCAGCAGTTATGGCGGGGGTGGAGAGACCCAGTACTTC. Its translation is CASSYGGGGETQYF.

The V call is TRBV9, the J call TRBJ1-1, with 9 bases aligning to TRBD1. This CDR3 has 16 amino acids. Germline V lookup: CDR1 SGDLS, CDR2 YYNGEE. The junction had 11 bases not matched to a gene; V was cut back by 3 bases and J by 5 bases. The CDR3 here is CASSEGTGRDGTEAFF. Here the CDR3 DNA reads TGTGCCAGCAGCGAGGGGACAGGGCGTGATGGGACTGAAGCTTTCTTT.

The chain links TRBV29-1 to TRBJ2-1, with D possibly TRBD1 on 7 matching bases. CDR1 SQVTM and CDR2 ANQGSEA come from the germline V gene. The CDR3 totals 13 residues. V was clipped by 6 bases and J by 8 bases, with 17 bases between them. The CDR3 loop reads CSVRGAAGDEQFF. The CDR3 DNA sequence: TGCAGCGTCAGGGGGGCCGCGGGCGATGAGCAGTTCTTC.

The rearrangement links TRBV28 to TRBJ1-2, with TRBD1 as a possible D gene (5 bases). Germline CDR1 and CDR2: MDHEN and SYDVKM. The CDR3 has 14 residues. Trimming removed 3 bases from V and 8 bases from J, with 16 bases in between. The CDR3 nucleotides are TGTGCCAGCAGTTTTGGGACTCCATTCTGGGGCTACACCTTC. Translating it yields CASSFGTPFWGYTF.

This clone counts as medium-sized. The chain combines TRBV28 with TRBJ1-1, with a weak D call TRBD1 (6 bases). Germline V gene sequence: CDR1 MDHEN, CDR2 SYDVKM. CDR3 length: 18 residues. Trimming stripped 2 bases from V and 0 bases from J, with 19 bases between. The CDR3, as DNA: TGTGCCAGCAGTTTACTCCGGGACACCCTGGGAATGAACACTGAAGCTTTCTTT. Its translation: CASSLLRDTLGMNTEAFF.

This clone was counted only a few times. This sequence joins TRBV6-1 and TRBJ2-1; D not certain. The CDR3 is 13 residues long. In germline, CDR1 is MNHNS, CDR2 SASEGT. Trimming removed 3 bases from V and 9 bases from J, with 12 bases in between. The CDR3 here is CASSEYGYGEQFF. As DNA, the CDR3 is TGTGCCAGCAGTGAGTACGGGTACGGTGAGCAGTTCTTC.

This sequence joins TRBV5-6 and TRBJ1-2; D call uncertain. Trimming shortened V by 1 base and J by 3 bases, and 7 bases separated the two germline ends. The germline V gene has CDR1 SGHDT and CDR2 YYEEEE. The CDR3 totals 13 residues. The CDR3 loop reads CASSLSADYGYTF. The DNA of the CDR3 is TGTGCCAGCAGCTTGTCAGCGGACTATGGCTACACCTTC.

The chain recombines TRBV7-9 with TRBJ2-1; D gene ambiguous. The germline CDR1 and CDR2 sequences are SEHNR and FQNEAQ (reference sequence). Trimming removed 2 bases at V and 0 bases at J, with 5 bases between. The CDR3 is 14 residues long. For the CDR3, the DNA is TGTGCCAGCAGCTTATCCCGCTCCTACAATGAGCAGTTCTTC. Translated, it gives CASSLSRSYNEQFF.

The count of this clone is one. This chain uses TRBV29-1 with TRBJ2-7; weak D call: TRBD2 (6 bases). Trimming cost V 4 bases and J 3 bases, with 10 bases left between them. In germline, CDR1 is SQVTM, CDR2 ANQGSEA. This CDR3 is 12 amino acids long. Here the CDR3 DNA reads TGCAGCGTTGGTCCCGGGGGCTACGAGCAGTACTTC. The encoded protein is CSVGPGGYEQYF.

J is TRBJ1-2 and V is TRBV28, with 8 bases identical to TRBD1. Germline CDR1 is MDHEN and CDR2 is SYDVKM. The CDR3 has 14 amino acids. The trim removed 4 bases at V and 8 bases at J, leaving 9 bases unmatched. The CDR3 loop is CASSSPGQGGGYTF. The CDR3 DNA is TGTGCCAGCAGTTCCCCCGGACAGGGCGGCGGCTACACCTTC.

The genes are TRBV9 and TRBJ1-1, with D maybe TRBD1 (5 bases). With 0 bases removed from V and 4 bases from J, the gap between germline ends came to 16 bases. From germline, CDR1 is SGDLS and CDR2 YYNGEE. This CDR3 has 16 residues. CDR3 nucleotide sequence: TGTGCCAGCAGCGTAGGGGAAGAGCCAAGGGGCACTGAAGCTTTCTTT. It specifies CASSVGEEPRGTEAFF.